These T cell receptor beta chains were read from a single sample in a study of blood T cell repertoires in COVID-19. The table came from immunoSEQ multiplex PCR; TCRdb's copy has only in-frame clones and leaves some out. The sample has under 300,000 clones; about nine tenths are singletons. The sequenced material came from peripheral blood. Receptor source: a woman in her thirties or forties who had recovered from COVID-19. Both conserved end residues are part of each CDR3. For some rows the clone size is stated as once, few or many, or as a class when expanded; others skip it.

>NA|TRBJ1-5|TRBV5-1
CASSAGQGNQPQHF
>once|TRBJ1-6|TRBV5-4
CASSLGVGRFQGSPLHF
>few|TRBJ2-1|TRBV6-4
CASSDILAFSYNEQFF
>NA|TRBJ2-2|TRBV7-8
CASSLVLLVAGEVRELFF
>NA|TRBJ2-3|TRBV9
CASSKRGLAGGKVTDTQYF
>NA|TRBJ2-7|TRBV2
CASSEMLQGASYEQYF
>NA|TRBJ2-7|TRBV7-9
CASSPVTSGNHEQYF
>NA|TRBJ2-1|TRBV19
CASSIGGGFYNEQFF
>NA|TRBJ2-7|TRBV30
CAWSVDSPAGEQYF
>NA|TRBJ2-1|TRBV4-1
CASSQEETSGYYNEQFF
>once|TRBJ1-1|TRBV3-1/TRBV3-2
CASSQVPTGETEAFF
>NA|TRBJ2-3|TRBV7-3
CASSHGTSGWTDTQYF
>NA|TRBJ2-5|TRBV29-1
CSVEDWAPATGGQETQYF
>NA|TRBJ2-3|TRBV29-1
CSVRRTSGSTDTQYF
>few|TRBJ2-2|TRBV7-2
CASSRDWNTGELFF
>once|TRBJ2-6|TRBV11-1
CASSPAGSGANVLTF